This passage covers 22 T cell receptor beta chains from one sample sequenced in a study of blood T cell repertoires in COVID-19. Repertoires were generated with immunoSEQ multiplex PCR, while TCRdb's copy carries only in-frame clones and drops some. The table lists roughly 70,000 clones, 70% to 90% of them singletons. What was sequenced was peripheral blood. Source of these receptors: a man aged 65 to 85 with acute or convalescent COVID-19.

DNA for the CDR3: TGTGCCAGCAGTAGACCAGGGGGAAAACTGTTTTTT. This gives the protein CASSRPGGKLFF. V and J are TRBV12-3 or TRBV12-4 and TRBJ1-4; 7 nucleotides match TRBD1. The V and J ends lost 5 bases and 10 bases, in that order; junction bases with no gene match: 4. The CDR3 runs to 12 residues.

V gene TRBV4-3 combines with J gene TRBJ2-5, with 14 positions matching TRBD2. Trimming took 1 base from V and 5 from J; bases not matched to a gene: 3. This CDR3 comprises 16 residues. The germline V gene encodes CDR1 LGHNA and CDR2 YSLEER. The CDR3, as DNA: TGCGCCAGCAGCCAAGTGACTAGCGGGGGGGATGAGACCCAGTACTTC. Translating it yields CASSQVTSGGDETQYF.

The chain employs TRBV5-5 and TRBJ2-7; 7 bases match TRBD1. The CDR3 runs 15 residues. Germline CDR1 SGHKS, CDR2 YYEKEE (reference sequence). The V gene end was trimmed by 4 bases and the J gene end by 0 bases; junction bases not matched to a gene: 7. The CDR3 is CASSQGQSYSYEQYF. CDR3 DNA: TGTGCCAGCAGCCAGGGACAGTCATACTCCTACGAGCAGTACTTC.

Turning to this clone: The junction departs from the called germline gene at one end, perhaps through a read error. The V call is TRBV24-1, the J call TRBJ1-6; D unclear. The CDR3 totals 14 residues. Germline V gene lookup returns CDR1 KGHDR and CDR2 SFDVKD. CDR3 bases: TGTGCCACCAGTGATTTGTCCTTTAATTCACCCCTCCACTTT. Translated, it gives CATSDLSFNSPLHF.

CDR3 DNA sequence: TGTGCCAGCAGCCCGCGGAGGGCGAACACTGAAGCTTTCTTT. Protein product: CASSPRRANTEAFF. The chain uses TRBV7-6 and TRBJ1-1; unclear D gene. The CDR3 is 14 amino acids. Between the trimmed V and J ends, which lost 5 bases and 1 base, there was a span of 11 bases. Germline V CDR1 and CDR2: SGHVS, FNYEAQ. Filled out from reference TRBV7-6 and TRBJ1-1, the complete variable domain reads GAGVSQSPRYKVTKRGQDVALRCDPISGHVSLYWYRQALGQGPEFLTYFNYEAQQDKSGLPNDRFSAERPEGSISTLTIQRTEQRDSAMYRCASSPRRANTEAFFGQGTRLTVV.

CDR3 sequence reads: CASSRLGQKYYEQYF. Here the CDR3 DNA reads TGTGCCAGCAGTCGCCTGGGACAGAAATACTACGAGCAGTACTTC. The chain combines TRBV6-5 with TRBJ2-7; TRBD1 agrees at 7 bases. Germline V gives CDR1 MNHEY, CDR2 SVGAGI. The J segment lost 3 bases and the V segment lost 5 bases, leaving 10 bases of the junction unmatched. The CDR3 is made up of 15 amino acids.

J is TRBJ1-1 and V is TRBV6-2 or TRBV6-3; 12 positions agree with TRBD1. Germline CDR1 MNHEY, CDR2 SVGEGT. V shed 6 bases, J shed 1 base, and the junction held 6 bases outside the gene matches. This CDR3 comprises 16 residues. CDR3 sequence (DNA): TGTGCCAGCAGCGGTCGGGACAGGGGGCCGAACACTGAAGCTTTCTTT. Its translation is CASSGRDRGPNTEAFF.

V is TRBV24-1 and J is TRBJ2-5; 10 bases are a match to TRBD2. This CDR3 is 16 amino acids long. J was trimmed by 5 bases and V by 6 bases; bases with no gene match: 11. Germline loops: CDR1 KGHDR, CDR2 SFDVKD. The CDR3 loop reads CATSLSSGGFGETQYF. Here the CDR3 DNA reads TGTGCCACCAGTTTATCTAGCGGGGGTTTTGGGGAGACCCAGTACTTC.

The rearrangement joins TRBV12-5 to TRBJ1-5; perhaps TRBD1 as D (6 bases). The CDR3 extends over 17 amino acids. V was trimmed by 0 bases and J by 4 bases, leaving 16 bases between them. Germline V gene data show CDR1 as LGHNT and CDR2 as FRNRAP. Here the CDR3 DNA reads TGTGCTAGTGGTTTGGTGCAAGGACAGCTAGAAAATCAGCCCCAGCATTTT. It yields the protein CASGLVQGQLENQPQHF. The full variable domain, rest sourced from reference TRBV12-5 and TRBJ1-5, is DARVTQTPRHKVTEMGQEVTMRCQPILGHNTVFWYRQTMMQGLELLAYFRNRAPLDDSGMPKDRFSAEMPDATLATLKIQPSEPRDSAVYFCASGLVQGQLENQPQHFGDGTRLSIL.

The chain has TRBV27 and TRBJ1-2; 11 nucleotides align to TRBD1. With V trimmed by 3 bases and J by 4 bases, 4 bases remained unmatched. The CDR3 has 15 residues. The germline gives CDR1 MNHEY, CDR2 SMNVEV (reference sequence). The CDR3, as DNA: TGTGCCAGCAGTTTGACCGGGACAGGGGGCTATGGCTACACCTTC. It specifies CASSLTGTGGYGYTF.

This chain uses TRBV11-2 with TRBJ1-4; 7 positions agree with TRBD1. The CDR3 has 16 residues. J lost 5 bases, V lost 5 bases, and 11 bases had no gene match. The germline V gene encodes CDR1 SGHAT and CDR2 FQNNGV. The CDR3 region is CASSPSSGTENEKLFF. CDR3 in DNA: TGTGCCAGCAGCCCCTCCTCCGGGACAGAAAATGAAAAACTGTTTTTT. The full variable domain, completed using reference TRBV11-2 and TRBJ1-4, is EAGVAQSPRYKIIEKRQSVAFWCNPISGHATLYWYQQILGQGPKLLIQFQNNGVVDDSQLPKDRFSAERLKGVDSTLKIQPAKLEDSAVYLCASSPSSGTENEKLFFGSGTQLSVL.

CDR3 sequence reads: CASSTDTGPLTDTQYF. Written as DNA, the CDR3 is TGCGCCAGCAGCACCGATACAGGGCCCCTCACAGATACGCAGTATTTT. The chain carries TRBV5-1 and TRBJ2-3; D perhaps matches TRBD1 (6 bases). V was pared by 4 bases and J by 2 bases, with 17 bases between. In germline, CDR1 is SGHRS, CDR2 YFSETQ. The CDR3 consists of 16 residues.

V is TRBV3-1 (or the pseudogene TRBV3-2) and J is TRBJ1-2; TRBD1 is a possible D gene (5 bases). Germline V gene data show CDR1 as LGHDT and CDR2 as YNNKEL (reference sequence). There are 12 residues in the CDR3. V shed 3 bases and J shed 8 bases, with 10 bases lying between them. The CDR3 region is CASSHQAGGYTF. In nucleotides, the CDR3 is TGTGCCAGCAGCCACCAAGCAGGGGGCTACACCTTC.

The CDR3 coding sequence is TGTGCCAGCAGCTTAGCGGTGGGCCCCAATGAAAAACTGTTTTTT. Its translation: CASSLAVGPNEKLFF. V and J are TRBV7-2 and TRBJ1-4; no firm D call. The CDR3 runs 15 residues. Germline V CDR1 and CDR2: SGHTA, FQGNSA. With 0 bases removed from V and 5 bases from J, the gap between germline ends came to 10 bases.

The chain uses TRBV6-2 or TRBV6-3 and TRBJ1-1; 9 bases match TRBD1. Germline CDR1 and CDR2: MNHEY and SVGEGT. CDR3 length: 17 residues. J lost 0 bases, V lost 4 bases, and 9 bases had no gene match. In DNA, the CDR3 is TGTGCCAGCAGTTCCCCCCACAGGGGGCCTATGAACACTGAAGCTTTCTTT. The encoded protein is CASSSPHRGPMNTEAFF.

This clone was seen a handful of times. This chain uses TRBV4-2 with TRBJ1-3; TRBD1 aligns across 10 bases. V trimming: 4 bases; J trimming: 0 bases; junction bases outside the gene matches: 15. This CDR3 is 20 amino acids long. Germline CDR1 and CDR2: LGHNA and YNFKEQ. The CDR3, as DNA: TGTGCCAGCAGCCCGGGACGAAAAGAGACAGGGGGCGGCTCTGGAAACACCATATATTTT. The encoded protein is CASSPGRKETGGGSGNTIYF.

This rearrangement joins TRBV10-3 to TRBJ2-3; 8 positions match TRBD1. The CDR3 length is 15 residues. With 4 bases clipped from V and 3 bases from J, the junction kept 6 bases outside the gene matches. From germline, CDR1 is ENHRY and CDR2 SYGVKD. The CDR3 reads CAISGQGAITDTQYF. CDR3 nucleotides: TGTGCCATCAGTGGGCAGGGGGCTATTACAGATACGCAGTATTTT.

The table lists this clone with a few counts. The gene calls are TRBV30 and TRBJ1-1, with D tentatively TRBD1 (5 bases). V lost 7 bases, J lost 2 bases, and 14 bases lay in between. Germline CDR1 is GTSNPN and CDR2 is SVGIG (reference sequence). CDR3 length equals 13 residues. In DNA, the CDR3 is TGTGCCTTAACTCGGGACTCCAACACTGAAGCTTTCTTT. It specifies CALTRDSNTEAFF.

The gene calls are TRBV7-9 and TRBJ2-1; weak D call: TRBD2 (5 bases). Germline V gene sequence: CDR1 SEHNR, CDR2 FQNEAQ (reference sequence). There are 16 residues in the CDR3. Trimming stripped 3 bases from V and 0 bases from J, with 12 bases between. This CDR3 reads CASSFPGGSSYNEQFF. CDR3 in DNA: TGTGCCAGCAGCTTTCCGGGTGGGAGCTCCTACAATGAGCAGTTCTTC.

The rearrangement uses TRBV18 and TRBJ2-3, with 7 nucleotides matching TRBD1. The CDR3 covers 13 residues. CDR1 is KGHSH and CDR2 is LQKENI in the germline V gene. The V segment lost 5 bases and the J segment 4 bases; nucleotides outside the gene matches: 3. The CDR3 protein is CASSRGLSDTQYF. CDR3 sequence (DNA): TGTGCCAGCTCAAGGGGGCTGTCAGATACGCAGTATTTT.

Worth noting for this clone: A read error may produce the germline difference seen at one junction end. The chain carries TRBV19 and TRBJ1-1, with D possibly being TRBD1 (6 bases). The CDR3 runs 13 residues. Germline V gene lookup returns CDR1 LNHDA and CDR2 SQIVND (reference sequence). CDR3 residues: CASSRGVATEAFF. CDR3 DNA sequence: TGTGCCAGCAGTAGGGGGGTCGCCACTGAAGCTTTCTTT.

The gene calls are TRBV6-5 and TRBJ2-1; maybe TRBD2 (6 bases). This CDR3 contains 16 residues. V lost 0 bases to trimming and J lost 9 bases, with 18 bases between them. Germline CDR1 reads MNHEY; CDR2 reads SVGAGI. DNA of the CDR3: TGTGCCAGCAGTTACTCCTCCCATGGTAGCGGCGGTGAGCAGTTCTTC. It translates to CASSYSSHGSGGEQFF.